Listed here are 28 T cell receptor beta chains from one sample, sequenced in a study of T cell clonality in common variable immunodeficiency. Study-level results: In common variable immunodeficiency, TCR beta chains reportedly carried fewer deletions and N-nucleotide insertions.

The antigens of these receptors remain unknown. Profiling relied on immunoSEQ multiplex PCR, and the TCRdb table lists in-frame clones only, not all of them. Observed in the sample are 30,000 to 40,000 clones, none of them singletons. The material sequenced was peripheral blood mononuclear cells. These receptors were obtained from a human donor with common variable immunodeficiency.

This clone appeared a few times. The read ends 3 residues early relative to the CDR3; the germline J gene fills the gap. The gene calls are TRBV2 and TRBJ1-6; no definite D call. The V end was cut by 2 bases, the J end by 5 bases, with 7 bases between. The CDR3 runs 14 residues. Germline CDR1 SNHLY, CDR2 FYNNEI. The CDR3: CASSEPRDNSPLHF. The part of the CDR3 DNA that was read is TGTGCCAGCAGTGAACCCAGAGATAATTCACCC.

This clone was picked up many times. The junction departs from germline at one end; a sequencing error may be responsible. The CDR3 is cut off 3 residues early in the read; its end comes from the germline J gene. The genes are TRBV4-2 and TRBJ1-4, with D maybe TRBD1 (5 bases). This CDR3 comprises 17 residues. Germline CDR1 reads LGHNA; CDR2 reads YNFKEQ. The sequenced CDR3 bases are TGCGCCAGCAGCCAAGATGGGTCGACAGTCACTAATGAAAAA. Its protein is CASSQDGSTVTNEK. The complete CDR3 protein is CASSQDGSTVTNEKLFF.

This clone was counted ten times or more. Read coverage stops 3 residues before the CDR3 terminus; the germline J gene supplies the remainder. The J gene is TRBJ1-1, the V gene TRBV30, with D possibly matching TRBD1 (5 bases). Germline V gene data show CDR1 as GTSNPN and CDR2 as SVGIG (reference sequence). This CDR3 spans 17 amino acids. Trimming took 2 bases from V and 6 from J, leaving 25 bases between them. The CDR3 DNA, read in part, is TGTGCCTGGAGTCCTTACCGGCACAGAGTCGGGGGACCTGAA. As protein: CAWSPYRHRVGGPE. The CDR3 in its entirety is CAWSPYRHRVGGPEAFF.

As to this clone: The missing CDR3 end, 3 residues past where the read stops, is filled in from the germline J gene. The chain recombines TRBV11-2 with TRBJ2-3; 12 bases agree with TRBD2. The CDR3 runs to 14 residues. From germline, CDR1 is SGHAT and CDR2 FQNNGV. With 7 bases clipped from V and 6 bases from J, the junction kept 5 bases outside the gene matches. The CDR3 is CASTPLAGGDTQYF. The CDR3 DNA, read in part, is TGTGCCAGCACCCCACTAGCGGGAGGTGATACG.

For this clone: The DNA ends 3 residues before the CDR3 does, and the rest of the CDR3 is filled in from the germline J gene. The chain couples TRBV20-1 to TRBJ2-3, with 10 bases identical to TRBD2. V shed 3 bases and J 5 bases; nucleotides not matched to a gene: 11. Germline loops: CDR1 DFQATT, CDR2 SNEGSKA (reference sequence). This CDR3 has 16 residues. The sequenced part of the CDR3 DNA is TGCAGTGCTAGCCTCCCATTACTAGCGGGAAAAGATACG. It specifies CSASLPLLAGKDT. The full CDR3 protein is CSASLPLLAGKDTQYF.

On this clone itself: The read gets to within 3 residues of the CDR3 end, and the germline J gene fills in the rest. This rearrangement joins TRBV7-2 to TRBJ2-7; tentative D call: TRBD1 (5 bases). Trimming cost V 5 bases and J 3 bases, with 8 bases left between them. Looked up from germline, CDR1 is SGHTA and CDR2 is FQGNSA. This CDR3 has 12 amino acids. This CDR3 reads CASSVTDYEQYF. CDR3 bases read: TGTGCCAGCAGCGTGACAGACTACGAG.

In this sample, this clone turned up many times. The CDR3 extends 3 residues past the end of the read, so its final part is completed from the germline J gene. The chain has TRBV7-2 and TRBJ2-5, with D maybe TRBD1 (5 bases). Germline values: CDR1 SGHTA, CDR2 FQGNSA. There are 13 residues in the CDR3. V lost 5 bases and J lost 5, with 12 bases in between. The CDR3 is CASSPDTPETQYF. The covered CDR3 bases are TGTGCCAGCAGCCCGGACACTCCCGAGACC.

This clone came up many times. The CDR3 extends 3 residues past the end of the read, so its final part is completed from the germline J gene. This chain joins TRBV7-2 and TRBJ1-2; D possibly corresponds to TRBD1 (5 bases). The V end was cut by 1 base, the J end by 3 bases, with 9 bases between. Germline V gene sequence: CDR1 SGHTA, CDR2 FQGNSA. CDR3 size: 14 residues. This CDR3 reads CASSLDRQYYGYTF. The sequenced part of the CDR3 DNA is TGTGCCAGCAGCTTAGATAGACAGTACTATGGC.

Regarding this clone: The read terminates 3 residues before the CDR3 end, so the remaining end is supplied by the germline J gene. V gene TRBV6-2 or TRBV6-3 combines with J gene TRBJ2-5; D is perhaps TRBD1 (5 bases). The germline V gene encodes CDR1 MNHEY and CDR2 SVGEGT. This CDR3 comprises 14 residues. V was cut by 0 bases and J by 4 bases, with 9 bases left in between. The CDR3 DNA, read in part, is TGTGCCAGCAGTTACTCGAAGGGGTTAGAGACC. This gives the protein CASSYSKGLET. The entire CDR3 protein reads CASSYSKGLETQYF.

This clone occurred many times. The read gets to within 3 residues of the CDR3 end, and the germline J gene fills in the rest. The chain employs TRBV30 and TRBJ2-3; TRBD1 matches at 10 bases. Germline CDR1 is GTSNPN and CDR2 is SVGIG (reference sequence). The CDR3 is 13 residues long. Partial CDR3 DNA: TGTGCCTGGGGGACAGGGGCGTTGGGAACG. Encoded protein: CAWGTGALGT. The CDR3 as a whole reads CAWGTGALGTQYF.

This clone was detected ten times or more. Sequencing ends 3 residues short of the CDR3 end; the germline J gene provides the rest. V is TRBV12-3 or TRBV12-4 and J is TRBJ2-7; D is possibly TRBD1 (6 bases). With 2 bases removed from V and 2 bases from J, the gap between germline ends came to 7 bases. CDR3 length: 13 amino acids. The covered CDR3 bases are TGTGCCAGCAGTTTAACAGGGCCCTACGAG. Residues: CASSLTGPYE. The CDR3 in full is CASSLTGPYEQYF.

This clone is labeled medium-sized. The CDR3 end lies 3 residues beyond the end of the read and is filled in from the germline J gene. Within the sample, other DNA sequences also encode this same CDR3. This chain connects TRBV9 to TRBJ1-1, with D maybe TRBD1 (5 bases). This CDR3 contains 12 residues. CDR1 is SGDLS, CDR2 YYNGEE, per germline. Trimming shortened V by 0 bases and J by 6 bases, and 6 bases separated the two germline ends. The chain's CDR3 is CASSVGGAEAFF. Partial CDR3 DNA: TGTGCCAGCAGCGTAGGAGGGGCTGAA.

This clone occurred many times. Read sequence stops 3 residues before the CDR3 end, and the germline J gene provides the missing end. The chain has TRBV7-3 and TRBJ1-4; the D gene is possibly TRBD1 (6 bases). The CDR3 runs 13 residues. V shed 3 bases and J shed 8 bases, with 10 bases lying between them. Germline CDR1 and CDR2: SGHTA and FQGTGA. CDR3 bases read: TGTGCCAGCAGCTTCGCTGGGGGCGAAAAA. Its translation is CASSFAGGEK. The CDR3 in its entirety is CASSFAGGEKLFF.

Only a few counts were recorded for this clone. The read ends 3 residues before the CDR3 terminus; that terminus is restored from the germline J gene. The chain employs TRBV7-4 and TRBJ2-7; TRBD2 aligns across 8 bases. Germline trimming cut 6 bases from V and 6 bases from J; bases unmatched to any gene: 10. This CDR3 contains 14 residues. Germline V lookup: CDR1 SGHVT, CDR2 SQSDAQ. CDR3 DNA, as far as it was read: TGTGCCAGCAGTACCGGGACTAGTCTGACCGAG. Amino acids: CASSTGTSLTE. The CDR3, in full, reads CASSTGTSLTEQYF. Full variable domain (remainder filled in from reference TRBV7-4 and TRBJ2-7): GAGVSQSPRYKVAKRGRDVALRCDSISGHVTLYWYRQTLGQGSEVLTYSQSDAQRDKSGRPSGRFSAERPERSVSTLKIQRTEQGDSAVYLCASSTGTSLTEQYFGPGTRLTVT.

As for this clone: The read halts 3 residues ahead of the CDR3 end, with the missing end drawn from the germline J gene. This chain connects TRBV7-3 to TRBJ2-5; 10 positions match TRBD2. Looked up from germline, CDR1 is SGHTA and CDR2 is FQGTGA. The CDR3 extends over 16 amino acids. J lost 4 bases, V lost 2 bases, and 7 bases had no gene match. The CDR3 DNA, read in part, is TGTGCCAGCAGCTTAGGAGCGGGAGGGTCGAGAGAGACC. Encoded protein: CASSLGAGGSRET. The entire CDR3 sequence reads CASSLGAGGSRETQYF.

This clone came up many times. This chain's CDR3 is CSAMKGAGEKLFF. The CDR3 DNA, read in part, is TGCAGTGCTATGAAGGGGGCGGGAGAAAAA. The chain couples TRBV20-1 to TRBJ1-4, with TRBD1 matching 7 bases. The CDR3 goes on 3 residues after the read ends, and that part is filled in from the germline J gene. J was trimmed by 8 bases and V by 4 bases; bases with no gene match: 7. This CDR3 is built from 13 residues. Germline loops: CDR1 DFQATT, CDR2 SNEGSKA (reference sequence).

This clone was seen repeatedly, ten times or more. From the germline J gene comes the end of the CDR3, since the read stops 3 residues before it. The chain links TRBV5-1 to TRBJ1-2; D not certain. CDR1 and CDR2 (germline): SGHRS, YFSETQ. The V end was cut by 4 bases, the J end by 4 bases, with 17 bases between. The CDR3 is 15 residues long. The CDR3 protein is CASSQSPITSYGYTF. The sequenced CDR3 bases are TGCGCCAGCAGCCAGAGTCCGATAACCTCCTATGGC.

CDR3 in amino acids: CASSYWGPRRANTEAFF. CDR3 bases read: TGTGCCAGCAGTTACTGGGGGCCTAGGAGGGCGAACACTGAA. V and J are TRBV6-2 or TRBV6-3 and TRBJ1-1, with a tentative D call TRBD1 (6 bases). The sequenced fragment ends 3 residues before the CDR3 boundary, so the rest is inferred from the germline J gene. This CDR3 spans 17 amino acids. Trimming left V 1 base short and J 1 base short, with 16 bases between. Germline assignment: CDR1 MNHEY and CDR2 SVGEGT.

This clone was found many times. With the read ending 3 residues before the CDR3 end, the germline J gene is used to fill in that end. The chain links TRBV19 to TRBJ1-2; D may be TRBD1 (5 bases). This CDR3 region has 13 residues. Germline V lookup: CDR1 LNHDA, CDR2 SQIVND (reference sequence). Trimming stripped 6 bases from V and 6 bases from J, with 14 bases between. The part of the CDR3 DNA that was read is TGTGCCAGTAGCCAGGACAAAACGGATGGC. It translates to CASSQDKTDG. In full, the CDR3 is CASSQDKTDGYTF. Using reference TRBV19 and TRBJ1-2 for the parts outside the CDR3, the full variable domain is DGGITQSPKYLFRKEGQNVTLSCEQNLNHDAMYWYRQDPGQGLRLIYYSQIVNDFQKGDIAEGYSVSREKKESFPLTVTSAQKNPTAFYLCASSQDKTDGYTFGSGTRLTVV.

Concerning this clone itself: The observed sequence ends 3 residues before the CDR3 terminus, with the missing tail filled in from the germline J gene. The chain recombines TRBV20-1 with TRBJ2-7, with TRBD1 matching over 12 bases. Germline loops: CDR1 DFQATT, CDR2 SNEGSKA (reference sequence). CDR3 size: 15 residues. Unmatched junction bases numbered 5, after V lost 0 bases and J lost 5 bases. Incomplete CDR3 DNA: TGCAGTGCTAGAGATGGGGACAGGGGGCCCCACGAG. Amino acid sequence: CSARDGDRGPHE. The complete CDR3 protein is CSARDGDRGPHEQYF.

This clone was seen a handful of times. The read halts 3 residues ahead of the CDR3 end, with the missing end drawn from the germline J gene. The chain couples TRBV6-2 or TRBV6-3 to TRBJ2-7; no clear D. This CDR3 has 12 amino acids. In germline, CDR1 is MNHEY, CDR2 SVGEGT. V gave up 2 bases and J gave up 2 bases, with 4 bases separating them. This CDR3 reads CASSYLTYEQYF. CDR3 bases read: TGTGCCAGCAGTTACCTAACCTACGAG.

Turning to this clone: The read stops 3 residues short of the end of the CDR3; the missing end is completed from the germline J gene. This chain links TRBV7-3 with TRBJ1-1, with D possibly TRBD1 on 5 matching bases. V was cut by 5 bases and J by 4 bases, with 14 bases left in between. From germline, CDR1 is SGHTA and CDR2 FQGTGA. This CDR3 spans 14 amino acids. The CDR3 bases that were read are TGTGCCAGCAGCCCGGGCCGCCAGGGCACTGAA. This codes for CASSPGRQGTE. The whole CDR3 sequence is CASSPGRQGTEAFF.

This clone was seen at least ten times. The read ends 3 residues shy of where the CDR3 ends; the end is completed using the germline J gene. The chain has TRBV7-6 and TRBJ2-3; D uncertain. The V gene's germline CDR1 is SGHVS and CDR2 FNYEAQ. This CDR3 has 12 residues. Trimming removed 5 bases from V and 0 bases from J, with 3 bases in between. CDR3 loop: CASSTSTDTQYF. CDR3 bases read: TGTGCCAGCAGCACTAGCACAGATACG.

By share, this clone counts as medium-sized. Partial CDR3 DNA: TGCAGTGCTGACCACCGGGACAGGGGAGGAGATACG. Amino acids: CSADHRDRGGDT. The full-length CDR3 reads as CSADHRDRGGDTQYF. The chain recombines TRBV20-1 with TRBJ2-3, with 10 bases lining up with TRBD1. The read comes to an end 3 residues before the CDR3 does, leaving the germline J gene to fill in the end. CDR3 length equals 15 residues. The V gene end was trimmed by 5 bases and the J gene end by 5 bases; junction bases not matched to a gene: 10. Germline V CDR1 and CDR2: DFQATT, SNEGSKA (reference sequence).

This clone was counted many times. The CDR3 end falls 3 residues outside the read, so it is completed with the germline J gene. The chain combines TRBV7-3 with TRBJ2-3; 9 bases match TRBD2. Germline CDR1 is SGHTA and CDR2 is FQGTGA. V was pared by 2 bases and J by 1 base, with 4 bases of the junction left unmatched. The CDR3 length is 16 residues. CDR3 sequence: CASSLSASGGTDTQYF. CDR3 DNA, as far as it was read: TGTGCCAGCAGCTTATCGGCTAGCGGGGGCACAGATACG.

Only a few counts were recorded for this clone. CDR3 bases read: TGTGCCAGTAAAGACAGGGGTTTCACTGAA. Protein: CASKDRGFTE. The complete CDR3 reads CASKDRGFTEAFF. This chain connects TRBV5-6 to TRBJ1-1; TRBD1 matches at 8 bases. The read is 3 residues too short to cover the CDR3 end, so that end is filled in from the germline J gene. This CDR3 spans 13 amino acids. Germline CDR1 SGHDT, CDR2 YYEEEE. The junction had 7 bases not matched to a gene; V was cut back by 8 bases and J by 4 bases.

This clone was counted ten times or more. The sequence runs out 3 residues before the end of the CDR3; the remainder is reconstructed from the germline J gene. The gene calls are TRBV20-1 and TRBJ1-1, with 7 bases matching TRBD1. The length of the CDR3 is 13 residues. Per germline, CDR1 DFQATT and CDR2 SNEGSKA (reference sequence). The ends lost 1 base at V and 5 bases at J; junction bases unmatched: 4. The sequenced part of the CDR3 DNA is TGCAGTGCTAGAGCGGGCAGGGGGACTGAA. This encodes CSARAGRGTE. The whole CDR3 region reads CSARAGRGTEAFF.

A word on this clone: The read comes to an end 3 residues before the CDR3 does, leaving the germline J gene to fill in the end. The chain joins TRBV7-9 to TRBJ2-5, with 13 bases lining up with TRBD2. Trimming at V came to 5 bases and at J to 4 bases, leaving 4 bases not matched to a gene. The CDR3 spans 15 residues. Germline V gene sequence: CDR1 SEHNR, CDR2 FQNEAQ (reference sequence). Partial CDR3 DNA: TGTGCCAGCAGCCCAGGACTAGCGGGAGTAGAGACC. Translated, it gives CASSPGLAGVET. The whole CDR3 region reads CASSPGLAGVETQYF.